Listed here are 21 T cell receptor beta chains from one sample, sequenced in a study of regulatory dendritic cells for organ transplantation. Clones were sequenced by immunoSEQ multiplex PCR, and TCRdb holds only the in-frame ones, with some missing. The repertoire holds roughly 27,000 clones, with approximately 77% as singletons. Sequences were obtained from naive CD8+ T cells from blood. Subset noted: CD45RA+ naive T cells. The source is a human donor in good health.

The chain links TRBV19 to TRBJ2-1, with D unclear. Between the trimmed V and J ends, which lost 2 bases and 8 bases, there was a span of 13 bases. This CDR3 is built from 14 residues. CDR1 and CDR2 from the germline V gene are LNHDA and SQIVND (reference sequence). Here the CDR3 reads CASSIFSLGDEQFF. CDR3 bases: TGTGCCAGTAGTATATTTTCCCTCGGAGATGAGCAGTTCTTC. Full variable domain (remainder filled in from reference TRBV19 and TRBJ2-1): DGGITQSPKYLFRKEGQNVTLSCEQNLNHDAMYWYRQDPGQGLRLIYYSQIVNDFQKGDIAEGYSVSREKKESFPLTVTSAQKNPTAFYLCASSIFSLGDEQFFGPGTRLTVL.

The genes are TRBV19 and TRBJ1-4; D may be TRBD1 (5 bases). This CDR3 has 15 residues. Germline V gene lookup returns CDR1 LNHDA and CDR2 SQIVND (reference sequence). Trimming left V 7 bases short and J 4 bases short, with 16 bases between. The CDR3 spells CASNLNLGGNEKLFF. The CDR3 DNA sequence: TGTGCCAGTAACCTCAACTTGGGGGGTAATGAAAAACTGTTTTTT.

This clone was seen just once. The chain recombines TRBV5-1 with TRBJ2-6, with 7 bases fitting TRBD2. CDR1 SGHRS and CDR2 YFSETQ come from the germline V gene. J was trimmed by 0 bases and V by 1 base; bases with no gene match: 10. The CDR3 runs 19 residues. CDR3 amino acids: CASSLWARRTSSGANVLTF. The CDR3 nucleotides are TGCGCCAGCAGCTTGTGGGCTCGGCGGACTAGCTCTGGGGCCAACGTCCTGACTTTC.

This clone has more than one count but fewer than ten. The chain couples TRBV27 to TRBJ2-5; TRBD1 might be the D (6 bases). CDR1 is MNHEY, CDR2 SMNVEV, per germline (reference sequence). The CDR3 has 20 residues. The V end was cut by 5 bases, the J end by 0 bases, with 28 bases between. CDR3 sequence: CASSPSQIGLRQDNQETQYF. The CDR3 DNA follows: TGTGCCAGCAGTCCTTCCCAAATAGGACTTAGACAGGATAACCAAGAGACCCAGTACTTC.

CDR3 nucleotide sequence: TGTGCCAGCAGTCTCGCCGGGACAGGGCCCCAAGAGACCCAGTACTTC. It encodes CASSLAGTGPQETQYF. This chain uses TRBV28 with TRBJ2-5; 9 bases are shared with TRBD1. The CDR3 is 16 amino acids. Germline V gene data show CDR1 as MDHEN and CDR2 as SYDVKM. J was trimmed by 1 base and V by 5 bases; bases with no gene match: 8.

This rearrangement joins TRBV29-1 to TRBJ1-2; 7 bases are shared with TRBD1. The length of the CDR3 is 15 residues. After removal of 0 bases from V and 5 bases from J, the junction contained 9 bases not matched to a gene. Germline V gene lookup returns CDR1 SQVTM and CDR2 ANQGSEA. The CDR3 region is CSVEDIGTAIYGYTF. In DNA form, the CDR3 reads TGCAGCGTTGAAGATATAGGGACAGCCATATATGGCTACACCTTC.

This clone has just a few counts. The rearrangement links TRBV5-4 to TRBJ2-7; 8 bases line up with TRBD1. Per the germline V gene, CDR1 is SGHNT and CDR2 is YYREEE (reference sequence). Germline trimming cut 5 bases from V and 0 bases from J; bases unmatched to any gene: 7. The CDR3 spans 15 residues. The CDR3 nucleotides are TGTGCCAGCAGAGATGGACAGGGTCTCTCCTACGAGCAGTACTTC. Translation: CASRDGQGLSYEQYF.

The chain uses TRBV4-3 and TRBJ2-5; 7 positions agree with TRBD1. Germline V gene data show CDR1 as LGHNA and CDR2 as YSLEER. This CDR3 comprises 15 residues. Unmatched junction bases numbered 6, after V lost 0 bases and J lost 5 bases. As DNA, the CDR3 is TGCGCCAGCAGCCAAGATAGGGGGCGGGCGGAGACCCAGTACTTC. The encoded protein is CASSQDRGRAETQYF.

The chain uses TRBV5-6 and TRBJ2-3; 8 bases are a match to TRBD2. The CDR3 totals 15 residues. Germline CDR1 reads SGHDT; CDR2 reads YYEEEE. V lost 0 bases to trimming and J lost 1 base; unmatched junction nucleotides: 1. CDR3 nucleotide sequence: TGTGCCAGCAGCTTGGGAGCGGGGGGCACAGATACGCAGTATTTT. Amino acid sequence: CASSLGAGGTDTQYF.

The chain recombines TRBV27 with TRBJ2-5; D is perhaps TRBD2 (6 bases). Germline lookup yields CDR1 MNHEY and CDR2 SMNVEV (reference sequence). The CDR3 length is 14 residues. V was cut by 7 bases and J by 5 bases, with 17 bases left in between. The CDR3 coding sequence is TGTGCCAGCAATCCAGTCGGGGGATCGGAGACCCAGTACTTC. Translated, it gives CASNPVGGSETQYF.

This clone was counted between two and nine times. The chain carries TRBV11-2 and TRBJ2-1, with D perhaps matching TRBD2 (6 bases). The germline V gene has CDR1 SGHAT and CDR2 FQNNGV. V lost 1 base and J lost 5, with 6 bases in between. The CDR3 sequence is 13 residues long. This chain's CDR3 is CASSLGGDNEQFF. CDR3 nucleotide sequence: TGTGCCAGCAGCTTAGGGGGGGACAATGAGCAGTTCTTC.

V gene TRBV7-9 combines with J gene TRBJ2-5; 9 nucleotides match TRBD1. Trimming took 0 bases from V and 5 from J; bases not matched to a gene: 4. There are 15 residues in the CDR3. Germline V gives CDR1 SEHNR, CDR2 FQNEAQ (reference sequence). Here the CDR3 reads CASSLAIDRGETQYF. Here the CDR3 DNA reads TGTGCCAGCAGCTTAGCGATAGACAGGGGGGAGACCCAGTACTTC.

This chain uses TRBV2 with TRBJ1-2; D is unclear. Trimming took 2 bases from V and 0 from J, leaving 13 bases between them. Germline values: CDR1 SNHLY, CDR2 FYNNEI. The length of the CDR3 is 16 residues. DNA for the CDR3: TGTGCCAGCAGTGAAACGGGAAACCCCGCTAACTATGGCTACACCTTC. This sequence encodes CASSETGNPANYGYTF.

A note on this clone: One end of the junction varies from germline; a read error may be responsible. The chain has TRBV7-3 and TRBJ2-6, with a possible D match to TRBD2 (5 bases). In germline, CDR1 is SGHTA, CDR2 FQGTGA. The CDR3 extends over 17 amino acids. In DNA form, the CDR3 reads TGTGCCAGCAGCCTAACGATATCGGGGTCTGGGGCCAACGTCCTGACTTTC. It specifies CASSLTISGSGANVLTF. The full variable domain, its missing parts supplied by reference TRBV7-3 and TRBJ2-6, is GAGVSQTPSNKVTEKGKYVELRCDPISGHTALYWYRQSLGQGPEFLIYFQGTGAADDSGLPNDRFFAVRPEGSVSTLKIQRTERGDSAVYLCASSLTISGSGANVLTFGAGSRLTVL.

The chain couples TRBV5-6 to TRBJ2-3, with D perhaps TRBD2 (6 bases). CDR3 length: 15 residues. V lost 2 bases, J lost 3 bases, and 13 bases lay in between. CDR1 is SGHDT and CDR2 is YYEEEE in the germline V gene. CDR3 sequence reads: CASSFGRIITDTQYF. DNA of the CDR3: TGTGCCAGCAGCTTCGGGAGAATTATAACAGATACGCAGTATTTT. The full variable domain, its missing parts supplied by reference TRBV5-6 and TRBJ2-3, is DAGVTQSPTHLIKTRGQQVTLRCSPKSGHDTVSWYQQALGQGPQFIFQYYEEEERQRGNFPDRFSGHQFPNYSSELNVNALLLGDSALYLCASSFGRIITDTQYFGPGTRLTVL.

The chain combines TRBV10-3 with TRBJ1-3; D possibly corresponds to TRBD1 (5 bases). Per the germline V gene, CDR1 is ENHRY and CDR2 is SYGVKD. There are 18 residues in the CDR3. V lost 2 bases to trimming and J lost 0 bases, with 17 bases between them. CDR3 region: CAISEPMMTVSSGNTIYF. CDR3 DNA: TGTGCCATCAGTGAGCCAATGATGACAGTTAGCTCTGGAAACACCATATATTTT.

The CDR3 DNA reads as TGTGCCAGCAGCTTGGGTAGCGGGGGGGCTTTAAATGAGCAGTTCTTC. This codes for CASSLGSGGALNEQFF. The V call is TRBV5-8, the J call TRBJ2-1; 11 nucleotides match TRBD2. The CDR3 length is 16 residues. From germline, CDR1 is SGHTS and CDR2 YDEGEE. V lost 0 bases and J lost 7; bases outside the gene matches: 6. Drawing the rest from reference TRBV5-8 and TRBJ2-1, the complete variable domain is EAGVTQSPTHLIKTRGQQATLRCSPISGHTSVYWYQQALGLGLQFLLWYDEGEERNRGNFPPRFSGRQFPNYSSELNVNALELEDSALYLCASSLGSGGALNEQFFGPGTRLTVL.

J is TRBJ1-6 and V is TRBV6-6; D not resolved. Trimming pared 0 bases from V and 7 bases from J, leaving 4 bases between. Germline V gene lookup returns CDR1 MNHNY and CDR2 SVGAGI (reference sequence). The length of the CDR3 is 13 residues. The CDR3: CASSYSSNSPLHF. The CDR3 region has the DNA TGTGCCAGCAGTTACTCTAGCAATTCACCCCTCCACTTT.

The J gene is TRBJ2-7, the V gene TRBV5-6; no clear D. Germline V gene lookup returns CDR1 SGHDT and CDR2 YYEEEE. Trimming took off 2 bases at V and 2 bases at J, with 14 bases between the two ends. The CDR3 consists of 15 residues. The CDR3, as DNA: TGTGCCAGCAGCTTATGGGCAGTCGATACCTACGAGCAGTACTTC. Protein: CASSLWAVDTYEQYF.

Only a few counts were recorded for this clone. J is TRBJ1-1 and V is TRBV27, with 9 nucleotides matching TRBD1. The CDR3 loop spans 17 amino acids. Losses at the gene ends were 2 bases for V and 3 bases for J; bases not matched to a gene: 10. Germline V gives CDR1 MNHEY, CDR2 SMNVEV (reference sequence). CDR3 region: CASSLVGQGLLDTEAFF. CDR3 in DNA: TGTGCCAGCAGTTTAGTCGGACAGGGGCTCTTGGACACTGAAGCTTTCTTT.

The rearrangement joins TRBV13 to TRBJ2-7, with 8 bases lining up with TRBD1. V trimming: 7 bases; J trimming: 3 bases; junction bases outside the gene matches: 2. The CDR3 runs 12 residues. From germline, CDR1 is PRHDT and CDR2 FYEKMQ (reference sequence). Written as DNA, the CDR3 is TGTGCCAGCACAGGACAGGGCTACGAGCAGTACTTC. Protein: CASTGQGYEQYF.